What follows are 4 T cell receptor beta chains derived from one specimen sequenced in a study of T-cell memory formation after mild COVID-19. TCRdb called the 5' RACE reads again in MiXCR, with one record for every CDR3 protein. The data show over 45,000 distinct CDR3 sequences, 9.3% seen once. Material: PBMCs or a T cell subset sorted from them (not recorded which). The receptors were sampled from an adult woman who had mild COVID-19 (a few samples of this study predate the infection). Cell type and time point are not known.

In this sample, this clonotype turned up many times. The chain couples TRBV6-4 to TRBJ2-6; D remains unclear. The CDR3 spans 14 residues. Per germline, CDR1 MRHNA and CDR2 SNTAGT. The ends were cut back, 0 bases at V and 4 bases at J, with 4 bases in the middle. DNA for the CDR3: TGTGCCAGCAGTGACTCGGCCGGGGCCAACGTCCTGACTTTC. Translating it yields CASSDSAGANVLTF.

V gene TRBV9 combines with J gene TRBJ1-2, with 7 bases aligning to TRBD1. The V gene's germline CDR1 is SGDLS and CDR2 YYNGEE. CDR3 length equals 16 residues. V shed 0 bases and J 3 bases; nucleotides not matched to a gene: 8. The DNA for the CDR3 is TGTGCCAGCAGCGTAGGACAGGGCCTTCGAGACTATGGCTACACCTTC. Translation gives CASSVGQGLRDYGYTF.

This chain links TRBV18 with TRBJ1-5; 10 positions match TRBD1. V was pared by 6 bases and J by 2 bases, with 1 base of the junction left unmatched. Germline CDR1 and CDR2: KGHSH and LQKENI. This CDR3 comprises 14 residues. CDR3 DNA sequence: TGTGCCAGCTCCGGGACAGGGGGCAATCAGCCCCAGCATTTT. It is translated as CASSGTGGNQPQHF.

This clonotype came up many times. The chain carries TRBV7-9 and TRBJ2-5; the D gene is possibly TRBD2 (5 bases). Per germline, CDR1 SEHNR and CDR2 FQNEAQ (reference sequence). CDR3 length equals 16 residues. With 5 bases removed from V and 4 bases from J, the gap between germline ends came to 20 bases. In DNA, the CDR3 is TGTGCCAGCAGCAGAATCACTAGAGGTCCGCCAGAGACCCAGTACTTC. This gives the protein CASSRITRGPPETQYF.